This TCR beta chain was obtained from a study of OX40 agonist ivuxolimab in advanced cancers. Points from the study as a whole: Those patients achieving a partial response at 0.1-3.0 mg/kg showed among the lowest clonal expansion.

The protocol was immunoSEQ multiplex PCR, while the TCRdb copy is restricted to in-frame clones and leaves out a portion. The top ten clones hold around 10% of a sample with under 100,000 clones, 85% to 95% of them seen once. The count of this clone is one. Its antigen is unidentified. This CDR3 is 16 amino acids long. CDR1 and CDR2 from the germline V gene are SGHRS and YFSETQ. V dropped 0 bases and J dropped 3; count of bases not matched to a gene: 7. Sequencing used CD4+ or CD8+ T cells sorted from blood, obtained in a trial of the OX40 agonist ivuxolimab. This rearrangement joins TRBV5-1 to TRBJ2-3, with 7 bases aligning to TRBD2. The sequence derives from an adult with an advanced solid tumor such as melanoma, head and neck, liver or kidney cancer. Written as DNA, the CDR3 is TGCGCCAGCAGCTTGGAGGGCGGGGGTTTGACAGATACGCAGTATTTT. Translation: CASSLEGGGLTDTQYF.